The entry below gives a single T cell receptor (beta chain) sequence along with its context. The data originate from a study of control samples from healthy donors and cancer patients. V shed 1 base and J shed 1 base, with 5 bases lying between them. Per the germline V gene, CDR1 is SQVTM and CDR2 is ANQGSEA. The CDR3 length is 13 residues. Sequencing used immunoSEQ multiplex PCR; TCRdb keeps in-frame clones, though not all of them. The sample contains roughly 120,000 clones, 89% of which appear only once. This TCR was sampled from a man aged 45-60 years in good health. V is TRBV29-1 and J is TRBJ2-1; D call uncertain. Sample: blood. CDR3 sequence reads: CSVEGRSYNEQFF. In DNA form, the CDR3 reads TGCAGCGTTGAAGGCAGATCCTACAATGAGCAGTTCTTC.